The following is a TCR beta chain sequence with its context. Its antigen is still unknown. Sequencing of TCR beta covered CD8+ and CD4+ T cells obtained from blood. The germline gives CDR1 SGHAT, CDR2 FQNNGV. This CDR3 is built from 17 residues. The V and J ends lost 3 bases and 5 bases, in that order; junction bases with no gene match: 10. The sample belongs to a study of CD8 T cells in Susac syndrome. The RNA, 0.5 to 1 ug, was put through reverse transcription using random hexamers. Using its own MiXCR run on the immunoSEQ multiplex PCR reads, TCRdb lists one record per CDR3 protein. In the table there are roughly 150,000 distinct CDR3 sequences, just under 95% of which are singletons. General study findings and limits: Clonal expansion involving Susac CD8+ cells peaked in TEMRA cells and active patients.

The V and J genes are TRBV11-2 and TRBJ2-3, with TRBD2 matching 11 bases. The source is a human donor with Susac syndrome. Sequencing used CD8+ T cells from PBMCs. CDR3 region: CASSLWTLAGGLDTQYF. The CDR3 DNA is TGTGCCAGCAGCTTGTGGACTCTAGCGGGAGGACTAGATACGCAGTATTTT.